Below, one T cell receptor (beta chain) is given with its context. What antigen it recognizes has not been identified. Within one base of it there is no much larger clone, and no base qualities were kept. The data are from a study of T cells after yellow fever vaccination (dated by TCRdb to 2018 to 2020). With respect to the entire study: The SMART-Seq v4 Ultra Low Input RNA kit was used to prepare libraries from fractions with low cell numbers. Bulk TCR alpha and beta repertoires were sequenced longitudinally to track T-cell clones before and after primary and booster YFV17D yellow fever vaccination. Two healthy male donors, one aged 18 to 30 and one aged 30 to 40 years, were included in the cohort. Bulk PBMC replicates and cell subsets were isolated from blood drawn at multiple timepoints before and after both primary and secondary immunization.

Paper-wide results and their limitations: Most clones expanded after primary vaccination (96% of CD4 and 70% to 90% of CD8) were re-detected after the booster, suggesting that broad memory maintenance occurred. Computational filtering was needed because FACS-sorted repertoires could contain abundant contaminating clonotypes from the bulk population. The study included only a couple of donors, which limits how far the findings can be generalized. A small share of clonotypes was detected in both CD4 and CD8 compartments, with the overlap likely arising from convergent recombination. The secondary T-cell response was found to be weaker but faster than the primary response, with a peak reached on day 5 rather than on day 15.

The CDR3 goes from the cysteine to the phenylalanine over 12 residues. Only the CDR3 part of the read is kept: 36 bases, read in frame from the first base. The junction shows trimming of 11 bases on V and 5 bases on J, plus 15 bases between the germline ends. The data were produced on an Illumina NovaSeq 6000. TCR cDNA was synthesized by 5'RACE template switching, which introduced a universal primer site and unique molecular identifiers. Priming for cDNA synthesis came from both the TCR alpha and TCR beta constant segments. Library amplification involved two PCR steps, and the second step added sample barcodes and sequencing adapters. Libraries were sequenced on Illumina HiSeq 2500 (2x100 bp) or NovaSeq (2x150 bp). The original methods were these. Demultiplexing of reads and collapsing into UMI consensus sequences were performed with MIGEC, and V(D)J alignment was carried out with MiXCR. Using edgeR on replicate PBMC samples, clonotypes were called vaccine-responding if FDR was below 0.01 and the log2 fold change was above 5 up to day 15. Bulk clonotypes were assigned CD4 or CD8 identity according to which sequenced CD4 or CD8 repertoire held them at higher abundance. The public reads were reanalyzed by TCRdb: fastp trimming at Q25, MiXCR alignment, in-frame beta chains only. Duplicate CDR3 protein sequences are folded into a single record with the most common DNA and genes. The V and J calls, along with clone size, are taken from TCRdb and not from the paper's own processing. This sample has 120,000 or so distinct CDR3 sequences in its table, and roughly 15% of those were observed once. Roughly 43% of the sample lies in the top ten.

Taken with the paper, the label for treatment or condition translates to: live attenuated yellow fever vaccine strain. PBMCs were isolated from peripheral blood using a standard Ficoll-Paque protocol. CD4 and CD8 T-cell fractions were isolated with Dynabeads CD4 and CD8 positive selection kits. RNA was extracted with TriZol from bulk PBMCs, CD4 and CD8 fractions, and dextramer-positive and dextramer-negative fractions. The chain employs TRBV12-3 or TRBV12-4 and TRBJ1-1; D gene: possibly TRBD1, on 6 matching bases. The material sequenced was CD8+ T cells sorted from PBMCs, taken 5 days after the yellow fever booster vaccination. The clonotype comes from a man younger than 30 who received the YFV17D yellow fever vaccine. The bases read TGTGCCGAGGGGGGCGCAGGGACTGAAGCTTTCTTT. This codes for CAEGGAGTEAFF.